These 21 T cell receptor beta chains originate from one sample sequenced in a study of vaccination and CD4 T cells after COVID-19. Treatment of the sample: approximately 9-day PBMC culture with coronavirus spike peptide pools or control peptides (ViraFEST assay). The Oncomine TCR Beta short-read assay generated sequence data from the DNA of cultured CD4+ T cells. TCRdb passed the PCR reads through MiXCR, listing each CDR3 protein once. The sample carries tens of thousands of distinct CDR3 sequences, under 55% recorded once. Their antigens remain unidentified. Sequenced material: CD4+ T cells from blood, cultured in vitro. Receptors originate from a human donor who had recovered from COVID-19.

This clonotype was recorded a few times. This chain joins TRBV5-4 and TRBJ2-3; 10 bases are shared with TRBD2. The CDR3 has 15 residues. CDR1 is SGHNT, CDR2 YYREEE, per germline (reference sequence). The junction had 4 bases not matched to a gene; V was cut back by 2 bases and J by 4 bases. CDR3 protein: CASSFTSGMADTQYF. CDR3 nucleotide sequence: TGTGCCAGCAGCTTCACTAGCGGGATGGCAGATACGCAGTATTTT.

This clonotype was seen more than once but under ten times. J is TRBJ2-1 and V is TRBV27; 8 positions match TRBD2. Per germline, CDR1 MNHEY and CDR2 SMNVEV (reference sequence). V shed 8 bases, J shed 6 bases, and the junction held 15 bases outside the gene matches. CDR3 length: 16 residues. CDR3 sequence reads: CASGSRGGTSSNEQFF. In nucleotides, the CDR3 is TGTGCCAGCGGCTCCCGAGGAGGGACTAGTTCCAATGAGCAGTTCTTC.

This chain joins TRBV19 and TRBJ2-2; 7 bases align to TRBD1. The CDR3 has 15 amino acids. Per germline, CDR1 LNHDA and CDR2 SQIVND (reference sequence). The V segment lost 8 bases and the J segment 4 bases; nucleotides outside the gene matches: 10. The CDR3 region has the DNA TGTGCCAGTGGAACAGGGGAACCGGGCACCGGGGAGCTGTTTTTT. Translating it yields CASGTGEPGTGELFF.

J is TRBJ1-5 and V is TRBV30; no clear D. Trimming took off 8 bases at V and 4 bases at J, with 15 bases between the two ends. The CDR3 has 13 residues. The germline V gene has CDR1 GTSNPN and CDR2 SVGIG (reference sequence). CDR3 coding DNA: TGTGCCGGAGCACTGGACGGAAATCAGCCCCAGCATTTT. Protein sequence: CAGALDGNQPQHF.

This clonotype was found a few times. V gene TRBV27 combines with J gene TRBJ1-2, with no clear D. This CDR3 is 13 amino acids long. The germline CDR1 and CDR2 sequences are MNHEY and SMNVEV (reference sequence). Trimming removed 6 bases from V and 0 bases from J, with 8 bases in between. This CDR3 reads CASSPGPNYGYTF. The CDR3 coding sequence is TGTGCCAGCAGCCCCGGGCCTAACTATGGCTACACCTTC.

The gene calls are TRBV6-5 and TRBJ1-5, with TRBD1 identical over 7 bases. Germline CDR1 and CDR2: MNHEY and SVGAGI. Germline trimming cut 2 bases from V and 9 bases from J; bases unmatched to any gene: 10. The CDR3 is made up of 15 amino acids. CDR3 sequence reads: CASSYRDSQGGPQHF. CDR3 bases: TGTGCCAGCAGTTACAGGGACAGCCAAGGGGGGCCCCAGCATTTT.

This clonotype was detected a few times. The chain couples TRBV7-2 to TRBJ2-7; 8 positions match TRBD2. This CDR3 is built from 14 residues. Germline V gene sequence: CDR1 SGHTA, CDR2 FQGNSA. The ends lost 3 bases at V and 2 bases at J; junction bases unmatched: 3. The CDR3 here is CASSFLAGAYEQYF. The CDR3 bases are TGTGCCAGCAGCTTCCTAGCGGGCGCCTACGAGCAGTACTTC.

Only a few counts were recorded for this clonotype. J is TRBJ2-5 and V is TRBV7-2; TRBD1 agrees at 9 bases. This CDR3 is 21 amino acids long. The germline V gene has CDR1 SGHTA and CDR2 FQGNSA. J lost 2 bases, V lost 0 bases, and 19 bases had no gene match. The CDR3: CASSLAPMGDRASTGQETQYF. In nucleotides, the CDR3 is TGTGCCAGCAGCTTAGCCCCCATGGGGGACAGGGCATCGACCGGACAAGAGACCCAGTACTTC.

This clonotype turned up a few times. The rearrangement uses TRBV20-1 and TRBJ2-1; TRBD2 matches at 11 bases. J gave up 7 bases and V 2 bases, and 7 bases lay outside the gene matches. From germline, CDR1 is DFQATT and CDR2 SNEGSKA (reference sequence). The CDR3 has 15 amino acids. The CDR3 DNA reads as TGCAGTGCTAGAACCCCACTAGCGGGAGCAAATGAGCAGTTCTTC. Protein product: CSARTPLAGANEQFF.

V and J are TRBV6-4 and TRBJ2-2, with 10 bases that match TRBD1. Germline V gene sequence: CDR1 MRHNA, CDR2 SNTAGT. V was pared by 5 bases and J by 3 bases, with 3 bases of the junction left unmatched. This CDR3 is built from 15 residues. The CDR3 sequence: CASSRQGADTGELFF. The CDR3 coding sequence is TGTGCCAGCAGTCGACAGGGGGCGGACACCGGGGAGCTGTTTTTT.

The genes are TRBV6-1 and TRBJ1-6; D remains unclear. CDR1 and CDR2 from the germline V gene are MNHNS and SASEGT. The CDR3 has 14 amino acids. The ends were cut back, 4 bases at V and 4 bases at J, with 8 bases in the middle. The CDR3 region is CASSGGMYNSPLHF. The CDR3 DNA follows: TGTGCCAGCAGTGGAGGGATGTATAATTCACCCCTCCACTTT.

The chain recombines TRBV7-2 with TRBJ2-3, with a possible D match to TRBD1 (6 bases). The germline V gene has CDR1 SGHTA and CDR2 FQGNSA. This CDR3 spans 15 amino acids. V lost 1 base, J lost 1 base, and 9 bases lay in between. The CDR3 sequence is CASSLGTVRTDTQYF. The DNA for the CDR3 is TGTGCCAGCAGCTTAGGGACAGTGCGCACAGATACGCAGTATTTT.

The genes are TRBV6-1 and TRBJ2-3; TRBD2 agrees at 8 bases. V lost 0 bases, J lost 3 bases, and 5 bases stayed unmatched. Germline V lookup: CDR1 MNHNS, CDR2 SASEGT. The CDR3 runs to 16 residues. This CDR3 reads CASSEAKAGGTDTQYF. CDR3 bases: TGTGCCAGCAGTGAAGCTAAGGCGGGGGGAACAGATACGCAGTATTTT.

This clonotype has only a few counts. The CDR3 nucleotides are TGCGCCAGCAGCAACGGACAGACTATGAACACTGAAGCTTTCTTT. Translating it yields CASSNGQTMNTEAFF. The rearrangement links TRBV5-1 to TRBJ1-1, with D possibly matching TRBD1 (6 bases). V shed 4 bases and J shed 0 bases, with 13 bases lying between them. Per the germline V gene, CDR1 is SGHRS and CDR2 is YFSETQ. The CDR3 is made up of 15 amino acids.

J is TRBJ2-2 and V is TRBV6-1, with TRBD2 identical over 7 bases. The CDR3 has 16 amino acids. CDR1 is MNHNS, CDR2 SASEGT, per germline. Losses at the gene ends were 9 bases for V and 1 base for J; bases not matched to a gene: 11. CDR3 coding DNA: TGTGCCAGTTCGCTGGCCGGACTAGTGAACACCGGGGAGCTGTTTTTT. This gives the protein CASSLAGLVNTGELFF.

This clonotype was seen a handful of times. This CDR3 reads CASSPRGQVSSYEQYF. The CDR3 DNA is TGTGCCAGCAGTCCCCGGGGACAGGTGAGCTCCTACGAGCAGTACTTC. The chain recombines TRBV6-1 with TRBJ2-7; 8 bases line up with TRBD1. The CDR3 extends over 16 amino acids. CDR1 and CDR2 (germline): MNHNS, SASEGT. The junction had 9 bases not matched to a gene; V was cut back by 5 bases and J by 0 bases.

Only a few counts were recorded for this clonotype. The chain couples TRBV20-1 to TRBJ1-1; D is uncertain. CDR1 and CDR2 from the germline V gene are DFQATT and SNEGSKA (reference sequence). The CDR3 extends over 11 amino acids. V was clipped by 5 bases and J by 6 bases, with 10 bases between them. CDR3 in amino acids: CSADHNPEAFF. In DNA, the CDR3 is TGCAGTGCTGACCACAACCCTGAAGCTTTCTTT.

This CDR3 reads CSASWRRGGDNEQFF. Written as DNA, the CDR3 is TGCAGTGCTAGTTGGAGGAGGGGAGGCGACAATGAGCAGTTCTTC. V and J are TRBV20-1 and TRBJ2-1, with a tentative D call TRBD2 (6 bases). The germline V gene encodes CDR1 DFQATT and CDR2 SNEGSKA (reference sequence). The CDR3 is made up of 15 amino acids. Trimming took 3 bases from V and 5 from J, leaving 17 bases between them.

A few counts support this clonotype. The gene calls are TRBV20-1 and TRBJ2-3; 7 positions match TRBD2. From germline, CDR1 is DFQATT and CDR2 SNEGSKA (reference sequence). The CDR3 runs 15 residues. The junction had 11 bases not matched to a gene; V was cut back by 3 bases and J by 5 bases. The CDR3 DNA sequence: TGCAGTGCTAGGGCTCTGCGCGGGGAGGGAGATACGCAGTATTTT. Translation: CSARALRGEGDTQYF.

This clonotype was seen only a few times. CDR3 coding DNA: TGTGCCAGCAGCTTAGCCCGCATTGCTGGAGGATCTTATGAAGCTTTCTTT. Protein sequence: CASSLARIAGGSYEAFF. The chain joins TRBV11-2 to TRBJ1-1; D remains ambiguous. V gave up 1 base and J gave up 7 bases, with 22 bases separating them. The CDR3 is 17 amino acids. The germline V gene encodes CDR1 SGHAT and CDR2 FQNNGV.

This clonotype was seen more than once but under ten times. The V call is TRBV19, the J call TRBJ1-2; 7 nucleotides match TRBD1. The germline V gene has CDR1 LNHDA and CDR2 SQIVND (reference sequence). J gave up 6 bases and V 4 bases, and 5 bases lay outside the gene matches. The CDR3 covers 13 residues. The DNA of the CDR3 is TGTGCCAGTAGTACCGGGGACAGACATGGCTACACCTTC. Its translation is CASSTGDRHGYTF.